This T cell receptor beta chain stems from a study of beta chain features in type 1 diabetes. Findings of the study overall: All four CD4+ subsets from Type 1 diabetes patients carried moderately but significantly shorter TCRB CDR3s.

Expressed TCRB transcripts got sequenced, as all isolated RNA was reverse transcribed. Sequencing was performed with immunoSEQ multiplex PCR; in TCRdb, only in-frame clones are kept and a portion is missing. This table has about 180,000 clones, 7.5% to 8.5% appearing once. Of note for this clone: What it binds is not known.

The germline gives CDR1 LGHNA, CDR2 YSLEER. There are 16 residues in the CDR3. V shed 0 bases and J 8 bases; nucleotides not matched to a gene: 9. V and J are TRBV4-3 and TRBJ2-3; 9 nucleotides agree with TRBD1. Sequenced material: central memory CD4+ T cells from blood. The sequence derives from a man aged 18 to 30 with type 1 diabetes. CDR3 sequence: CASSQEAGQGLSTQYF. The CDR3 coding sequence is TGCGCCAGCAGCCAAGAGGCGGGACAGGGTCTATCTACGCAGTATTTT.